This T cell receptor beta chain was captured in a study of cytomegalovirus exposure and HLA in healthy donors. The PCR made use of 60 Vbeta and 13 Jbeta primers. Here immunoSEQ multiplex PCR was the method, and the copy in TCRdb shows in-frame clones only, minus some. The sample lists around 150,000 clones, around 80% occurring once. The CDR3 length is 14 residues. V lost 5 bases, J lost 3 bases, and 5 bases stayed unmatched. Germline V gene sequence: CDR1 MNHEY, CDR2 SMNVEV (reference sequence). The specimen was PBMCs. The chain links TRBV27 to TRBJ2-7, with 9 bases fitting TRBD2. The TCR originated in a man aged 35 to 55 in good health and CMV-seronegative. The CDR3 bases are TGTGCCAGCAGTGCCATAGCGGGGGTCTACGAGCAGTACTTC. It translates to CASSAIAGVYEQYF.